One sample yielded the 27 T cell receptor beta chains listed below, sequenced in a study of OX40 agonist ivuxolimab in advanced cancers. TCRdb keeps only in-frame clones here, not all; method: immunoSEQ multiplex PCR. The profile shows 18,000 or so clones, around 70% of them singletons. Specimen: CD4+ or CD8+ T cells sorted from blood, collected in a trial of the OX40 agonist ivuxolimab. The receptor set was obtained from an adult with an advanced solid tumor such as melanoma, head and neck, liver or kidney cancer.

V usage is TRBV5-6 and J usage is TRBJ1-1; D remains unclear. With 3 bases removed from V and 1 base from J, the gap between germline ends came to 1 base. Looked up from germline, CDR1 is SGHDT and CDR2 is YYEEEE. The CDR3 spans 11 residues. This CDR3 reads CASSSNTEAFF. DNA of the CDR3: TGTGCCAGCAGCTCGAACACTGAAGCTTTCTTT. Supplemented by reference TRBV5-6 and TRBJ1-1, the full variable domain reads DAGVTQSPTHLIKTRGQQVTLRCSPKSGHDTVSWYQQALGQGPQFIFQYYEEEERQRGNFPDRFSGHQFPNYSSELNVNALLLGDSALYLCASSSNTEAFFGQGTRLTVV.

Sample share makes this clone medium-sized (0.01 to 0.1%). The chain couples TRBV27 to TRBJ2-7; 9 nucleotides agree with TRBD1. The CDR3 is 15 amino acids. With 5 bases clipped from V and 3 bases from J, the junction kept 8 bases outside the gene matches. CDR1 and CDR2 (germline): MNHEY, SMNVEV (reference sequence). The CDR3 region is CASSPAGQGGYEQYF. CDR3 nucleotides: TGTGCCAGCAGTCCCGCGGGACAGGGAGGCTACGAGCAGTACTTC.

The CDR3 sequence: CASSLEGEGQPQHF. The CDR3, as DNA: TGTGCCAGCAGCTTGGAGGGTGAAGGTCAGCCCCAGCATTTT. J is TRBJ1-5 and V is TRBV4-2; D ambiguous. The CDR3 runs to 14 residues. With 5 bases removed from V and 6 bases from J, the gap between germline ends came to 14 bases. Germline V gene lookup returns CDR1 LGHNA and CDR2 YNFKEQ.

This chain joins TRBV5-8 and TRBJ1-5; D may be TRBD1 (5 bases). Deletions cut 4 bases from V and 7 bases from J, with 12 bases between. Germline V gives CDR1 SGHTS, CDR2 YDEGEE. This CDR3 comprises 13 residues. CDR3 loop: CASSGAGRQPQHF. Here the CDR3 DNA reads TGTGCCAGCAGCGGGGCGGGGCGGCAGCCCCAGCATTTT.

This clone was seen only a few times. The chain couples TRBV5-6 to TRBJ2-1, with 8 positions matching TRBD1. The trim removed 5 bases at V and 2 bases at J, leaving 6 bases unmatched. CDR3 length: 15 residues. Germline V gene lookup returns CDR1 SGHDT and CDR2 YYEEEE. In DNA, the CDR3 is TGTGCCAGCAGATCTGGACAGGGACCCTACAATGAGCAGTTCTTC. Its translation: CASRSGQGPYNEQFF.

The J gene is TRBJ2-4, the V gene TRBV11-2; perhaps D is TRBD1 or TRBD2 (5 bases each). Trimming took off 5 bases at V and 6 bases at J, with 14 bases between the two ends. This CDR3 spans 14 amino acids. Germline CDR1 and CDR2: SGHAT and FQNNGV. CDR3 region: CASSEGSRGNIQYF. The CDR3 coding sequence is TGTGCCAGCAGCGAGGGGTCTAGGGGAAACATTCAGTACTTC.

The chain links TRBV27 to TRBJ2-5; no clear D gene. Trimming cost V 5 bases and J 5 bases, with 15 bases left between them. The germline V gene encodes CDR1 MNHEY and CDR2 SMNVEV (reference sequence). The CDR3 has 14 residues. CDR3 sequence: CASSPPGRWETQYF. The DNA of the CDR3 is TGTGCCAGCAGTCCACCGGGCCGGTGGGAGACCCAGTACTTC.

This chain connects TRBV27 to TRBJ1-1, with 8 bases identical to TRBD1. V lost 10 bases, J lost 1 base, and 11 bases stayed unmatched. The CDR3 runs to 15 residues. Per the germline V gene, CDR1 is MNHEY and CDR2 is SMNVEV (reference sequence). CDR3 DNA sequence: TGTGCCACTCTCGACTCCGGGACAGGGAACACTGAAGCTTTCTTT. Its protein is CATLDSGTGNTEAFF.

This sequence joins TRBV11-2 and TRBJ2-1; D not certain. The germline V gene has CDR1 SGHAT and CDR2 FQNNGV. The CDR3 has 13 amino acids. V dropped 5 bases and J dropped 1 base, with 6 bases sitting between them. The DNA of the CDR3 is TGTGCCAGCAGCCTAGGGTCCTACAATGAGCAGTTCTTC. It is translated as CASSLGSYNEQFF.

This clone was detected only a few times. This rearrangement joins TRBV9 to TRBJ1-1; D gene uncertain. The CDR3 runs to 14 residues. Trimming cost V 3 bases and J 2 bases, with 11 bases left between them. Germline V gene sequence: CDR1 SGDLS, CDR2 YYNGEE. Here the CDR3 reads CASSDGRTNTEAFF. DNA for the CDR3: TGTGCCAGCAGCGATGGACGGACCAACACTGAAGCTTTCTTT.

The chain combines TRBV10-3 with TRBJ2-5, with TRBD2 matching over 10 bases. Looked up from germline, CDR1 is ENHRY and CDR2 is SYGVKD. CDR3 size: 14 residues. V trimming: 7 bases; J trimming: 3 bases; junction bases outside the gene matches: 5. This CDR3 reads CAIKRLAGEETQYF. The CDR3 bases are TGTGCCATCAAGAGGCTAGCGGGAGAAGAGACCCAGTACTTC.

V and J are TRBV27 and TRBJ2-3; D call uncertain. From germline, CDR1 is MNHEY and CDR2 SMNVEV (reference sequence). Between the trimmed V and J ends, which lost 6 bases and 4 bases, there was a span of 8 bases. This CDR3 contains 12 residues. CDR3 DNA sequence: TGTGCCAGCAGCTGGCTTCCAGATACGCAGTATTTT. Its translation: CASSWLPDTQYF.

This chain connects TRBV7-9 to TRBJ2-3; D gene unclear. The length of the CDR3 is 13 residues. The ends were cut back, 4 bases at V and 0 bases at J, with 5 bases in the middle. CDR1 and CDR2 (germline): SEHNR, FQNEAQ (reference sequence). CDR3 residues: CASSSISTDTQYF. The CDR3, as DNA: TGTGCCAGCAGCTCTATTAGCACAGATACGCAGTATTTT. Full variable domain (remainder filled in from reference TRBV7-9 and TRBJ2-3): DTGVSQNPRHKITKRGQNVTFRCDPISEHNRLYWYRQTLGQGPEFLTYFQNEAQLEKSRLLSDRFSAERPKGSFSTLEIQRTEQGDSAMYLCASSSISTDTQYFGPGTRLTVL.

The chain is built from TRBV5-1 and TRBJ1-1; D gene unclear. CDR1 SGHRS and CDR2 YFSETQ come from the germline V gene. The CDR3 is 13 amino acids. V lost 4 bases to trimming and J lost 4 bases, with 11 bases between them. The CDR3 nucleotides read TGCGCCAGCAGCCCAAGACCCCTCACTGAAGCTTTCTTT. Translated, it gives CASSPRPLTEAFF.

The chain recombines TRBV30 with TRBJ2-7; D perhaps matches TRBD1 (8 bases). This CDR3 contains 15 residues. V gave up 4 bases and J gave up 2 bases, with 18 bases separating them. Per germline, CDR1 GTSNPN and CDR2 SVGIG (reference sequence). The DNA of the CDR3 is TGTGCCTGGAATCAGGACAGGGAGGGGGCCTACGAGCAGTACTTC. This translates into CAWNQDREGAYEQYF.

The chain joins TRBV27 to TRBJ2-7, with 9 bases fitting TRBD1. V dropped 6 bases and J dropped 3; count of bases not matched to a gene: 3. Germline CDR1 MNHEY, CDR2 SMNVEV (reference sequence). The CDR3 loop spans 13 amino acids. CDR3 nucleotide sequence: TGTGCCAGCAGCGGGACAGGGATCTACGAGCAGTACTTC. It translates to CASSGTGIYEQYF.

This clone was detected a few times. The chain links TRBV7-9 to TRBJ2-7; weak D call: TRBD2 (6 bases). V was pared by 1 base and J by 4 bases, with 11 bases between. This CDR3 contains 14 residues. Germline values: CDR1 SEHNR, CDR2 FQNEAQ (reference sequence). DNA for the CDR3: TGTGCCAGCAGCTTAGGGGGAGGAGAATACGAGCAGTACTTC. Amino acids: CASSLGGGEYEQYF.

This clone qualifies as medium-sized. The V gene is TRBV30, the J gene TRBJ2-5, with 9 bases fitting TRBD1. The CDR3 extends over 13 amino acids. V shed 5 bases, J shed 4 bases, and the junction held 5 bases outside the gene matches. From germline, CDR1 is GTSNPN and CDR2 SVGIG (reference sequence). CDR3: CAWEVDRGETQYF. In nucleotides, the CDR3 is TGTGCCTGGGAGGTGGACAGGGGAGAGACCCAGTACTTC.

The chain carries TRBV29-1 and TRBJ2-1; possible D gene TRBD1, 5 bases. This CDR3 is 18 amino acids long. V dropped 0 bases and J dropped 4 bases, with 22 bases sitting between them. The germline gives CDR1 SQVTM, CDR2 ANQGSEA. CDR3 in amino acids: CSVEDIGSSSREYNEQFF. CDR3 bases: TGCAGCGTTGAAGATATCGGATCGAGCAGCAGGGAATACAATGAGCAGTTCTTC.

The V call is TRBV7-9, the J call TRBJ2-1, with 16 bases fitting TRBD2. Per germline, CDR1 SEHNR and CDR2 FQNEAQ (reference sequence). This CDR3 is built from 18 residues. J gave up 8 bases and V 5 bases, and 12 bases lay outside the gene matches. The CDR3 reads CASSRLGLAGGPGDEQFF. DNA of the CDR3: TGTGCCAGCAGCCGGCTGGGACTAGCGGGAGGGCCTGGGGATGAGCAGTTCTTC.

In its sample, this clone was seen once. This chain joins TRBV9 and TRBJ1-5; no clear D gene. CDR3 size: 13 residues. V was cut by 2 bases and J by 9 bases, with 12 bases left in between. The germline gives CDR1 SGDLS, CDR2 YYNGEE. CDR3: CASSVSGNRPQHF. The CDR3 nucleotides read TGTGCCAGCAGCGTTTCGGGCAACAGGCCCCAGCATTTT.

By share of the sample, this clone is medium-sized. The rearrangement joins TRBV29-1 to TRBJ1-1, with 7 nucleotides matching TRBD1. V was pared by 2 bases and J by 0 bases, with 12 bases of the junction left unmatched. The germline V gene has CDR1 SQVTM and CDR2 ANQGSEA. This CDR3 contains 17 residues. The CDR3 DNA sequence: TGCAGCGTTGAATACACGGGGGCAGGGGGGTTGAACACTGAAGCTTTCTTT. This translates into CSVEYTGAGGLNTEAFF.

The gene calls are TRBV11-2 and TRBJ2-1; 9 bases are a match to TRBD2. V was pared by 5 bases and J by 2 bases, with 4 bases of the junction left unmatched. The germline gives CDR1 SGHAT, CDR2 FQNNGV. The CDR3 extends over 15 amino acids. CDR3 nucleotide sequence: TGTGCCAGCAGCCCTAGCGGGAACGCCTACAATGAGCAGTTCTTC. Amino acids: CASSPSGNAYNEQFF. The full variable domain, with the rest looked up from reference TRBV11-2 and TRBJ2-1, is EAGVAQSPRYKIIEKRQSVAFWCNPISGHATLYWYQQILGQGPKLLIQFQNNGVVDDSQLPKDRFSAERLKGVDSTLKIQPAKLEDSAVYLCASSPSGNAYNEQFFGPGTRLTVL.

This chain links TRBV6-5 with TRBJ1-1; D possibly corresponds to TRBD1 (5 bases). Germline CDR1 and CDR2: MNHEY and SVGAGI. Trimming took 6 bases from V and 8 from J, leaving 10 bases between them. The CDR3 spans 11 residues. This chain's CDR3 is CASSQGAEAFF. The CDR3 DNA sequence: TGTGCCAGCAGCCAGGGTGCCGAAGCTTTCTTT.

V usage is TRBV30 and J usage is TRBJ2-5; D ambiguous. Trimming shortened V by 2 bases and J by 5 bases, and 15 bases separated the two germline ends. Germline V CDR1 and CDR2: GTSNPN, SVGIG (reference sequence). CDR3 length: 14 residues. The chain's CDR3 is CAWSSGHGWETQYF. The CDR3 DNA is TGTGCCTGGAGTTCAGGCCACGGCTGGGAGACCCAGTACTTC.

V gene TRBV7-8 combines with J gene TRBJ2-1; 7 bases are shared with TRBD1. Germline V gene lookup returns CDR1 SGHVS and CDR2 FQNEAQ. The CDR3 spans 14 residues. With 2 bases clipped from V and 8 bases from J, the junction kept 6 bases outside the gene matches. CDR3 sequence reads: CASSLYTDRDEQFF. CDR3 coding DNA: TGTGCCAGCAGCTTATATACAGACAGGGATGAGCAGTTCTTC.

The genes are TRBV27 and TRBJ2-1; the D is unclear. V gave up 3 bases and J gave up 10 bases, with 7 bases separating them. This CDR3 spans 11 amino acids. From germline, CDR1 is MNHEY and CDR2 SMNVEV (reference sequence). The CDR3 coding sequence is TGTGCCAGCAGTTTCGCATTCGAGCAGTTCTTC. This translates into CASSFAFEQFF.